The 15 T cell receptor beta chains in this list originate from one sample, sequenced in a study of T cell responses to AZD1222 COVID-19 vaccine. The assay was immunoSEQ multiplex PCR, and TCRdb's table has in-frame clones only and misses some. The data contain tens of thousands of clones, roughly nine tenths of them singletons. The input for sequencing was peripheral blood, taken 28 days after the second AZD1222 dose. Receptors were obtained from an adult who received the AZD1222 COVID-19 vaccine.

The chain uses TRBV2 and TRBJ1-4; D is uncertain. V lost 4 bases and J lost 2, with 5 bases in between. The CDR3 runs to 13 residues. The V gene's germline CDR1 is SNHLY and CDR2 FYNNEI. CDR3 sequence reads: CASSGTTNEKLFF. The CDR3 nucleotides are TGTGCCAGCAGTGGTACTACTAATGAAAAACTGTTTTTT.

The V call is TRBV4-1, the J call TRBJ1-2, with 7 bases fitting TRBD1. The CDR3 spans 16 residues. The trim removed 4 bases at V and 4 bases at J, leaving 12 bases unmatched. Germline V lookup: CDR1 MGHRA, CDR2 YSYEKL. CDR3 DNA sequence: TGCGCCAGCAGCCCTGGGCGTACAGGGGTGGGCTATGGCTACACCTTC. Translation: CASSPGRTGVGYGYTF.

The chain carries TRBV3-1 (or the pseudogene TRBV3-2) and TRBJ1-2; a weak D match, TRBD1 (5 bases). Germline CDR1 LGHDT, CDR2 YNNKEL (reference sequence). The CDR3 length is 14 residues. V lost 0 bases and J 7 bases, leaving 12 bases between the germline ends. The CDR3 spells CASSQDWGDRGYTF. The CDR3 bases are TGTGCCAGCAGCCAAGATTGGGGGGATCGTGGCTACACCTTC.

This clone was seen a single time. This chain joins TRBV7-3 and TRBJ2-5; no firm D call. The V and J ends lost 2 bases and 1 base respectively, with 11 bases between them. CDR1 is SGHTA, CDR2 FQGTGA, per germline. The CDR3 has 15 amino acids. This CDR3 reads CASSLGSSSQETQYF. In DNA form, the CDR3 reads TGTGCCAGCAGCTTAGGGTCTTCGTCCCAAGAGACCCAGTACTTC.

This rearrangement joins TRBV7-2 to TRBJ2-2; TRBD2 aligns across 11 bases. The CDR3 consists of 16 residues. Unmatched junction bases numbered 6, after V lost 5 bases and J lost 4 bases. The germline gives CDR1 SGHTA, CDR2 FQGNSA. The CDR3 sequence is CASSRGLAERTGELFF. CDR3 DNA: TGTGCCAGCAGCCGGGGACTAGCGGAGCGCACCGGGGAGCTGTTTTTT.

This clone was seen just once. The chain employs TRBV19 and TRBJ1-2; D unresolved. CDR1 is LNHDA, CDR2 SQIVND, per germline (reference sequence). With 4 bases removed from V and 8 bases from J, the gap between germline ends came to 14 bases. This CDR3 region has 13 residues. The CDR3 nucleotides read TGTGCCAGTAGTACCTCATGGACGGGAGGCTACACCTTC. Protein: CASSTSWTGGYTF.

J is TRBJ2-2 and V is TRBV6-5; D is unresolved. The CDR3 has 13 amino acids. Trimming cost V 6 bases and J 2 bases, with 7 bases left between them. From germline, CDR1 is MNHEY and CDR2 SVGAGI. In nucleotides, the CDR3 is TGTGCCAGCAGGAAAGTCAACACCGGGGAGCTGTTTTTT. Translating gives CASRKVNTGELFF.

The chain uses TRBV3-1 (or the pseudogene TRBV3-2) and TRBJ2-6; D possibly corresponds to TRBD1 (5 bases). The CDR3 extends over 15 amino acids. Between the trimmed V and J ends, which lost 5 bases and 0 bases, there was a span of 8 bases. The germline CDR1 and CDR2 sequences are LGHDT and YNNKEL (reference sequence). CDR3 in DNA: TGTGCCAGCAGCAAGGACATCTCTGGGGCCAACGTCCTGACTTTC. Its protein product is CASSKDISGANVLTF.

V and J are TRBV12-3 or TRBV12-4 and TRBJ2-5; tentatively, D is TRBD1 (6 bases). Trimming cost V 2 bases and J 4 bases, with 8 bases left between them. The CDR3 is 13 residues long. CDR3 amino acids: CASSLQGPETQYF. In DNA form, the CDR3 reads TGTGCCAGCAGTTTACAGGGGCCAGAGACCCAGTACTTC.

The J gene is TRBJ1-2, the V gene TRBV19, with D unresolved. CDR3 size: 14 residues. Germline CDR1 reads LNHDA; CDR2 reads SQIVND (reference sequence). Trimming left V 3 bases short and J 4 bases short, with 12 bases between. The CDR3 is CASSMTSAVYGYTF. CDR3 DNA: TGTGCCAGTAGTATGACCTCGGCAGTCTATGGCTACACCTTC.

This clone has only a few counts. The V and J genes are TRBV6-1 and TRBJ2-1; D not certain. Germline CDR1 and CDR2: MNHNS and SASEGT. This CDR3 region has 13 residues. Trimming took off 2 bases at V and 4 bases at J, with 6 bases between the two ends. DNA for the CDR3: TGTGCCAGCAGTGAATCTTGGTACAATGAGCAGTTCTTC. Translated, it gives CASSESWYNEQFF.

The V and J genes are TRBV29-1 and TRBJ1-1; D gene unclear. This CDR3 has 14 amino acids. Germline V gene sequence: CDR1 SQVTM, CDR2 ANQGSEA. Trimming shortened V by 7 bases and J by 1 base, and 16 bases separated the two germline ends. For the CDR3, the DNA is TGCAGCGGGAGGAGGGAGGCAACGAACACTGAAGCTTTCTTT. Its protein product is CSGRREATNTEAFF.

The chain has TRBV3-1 (or the pseudogene TRBV3-2) and TRBJ1-2; D uncertain. Germline CDR1 reads LGHDT; CDR2 reads YNNKEL (reference sequence). This CDR3 spans 14 amino acids. V was trimmed by 1 base and J by 5 bases, leaving 11 bases between them. The DNA of the CDR3 is TGTGCCAGCAGCCAAGTTCAGGCCCCTTATGGCTACACCTTC. Its protein product is CASSQVQAPYGYTF.

The chain uses TRBV9 and TRBJ2-5, with TRBD2 matching 10 bases. This CDR3 is 17 amino acids long. CDR1 and CDR2 from the germline V gene are SGDLS and YYNGEE. V shed 0 bases and J 5 bases; nucleotides not matched to a gene: 10. CDR3 residues: CASSVGRLSGREETQYF. The CDR3 DNA reads TGTGCCAGCAGCGTAGGGAGATTAAGCGGGAGGGAGGAGACCCAGTACTTC.

The chain combines TRBV6-2 or TRBV6-3 with TRBJ2-1; D possibly corresponds to TRBD2 (6 bases). Germline V gene data show CDR1 as MNHEY and CDR2 as SVGEGT. The CDR3 is made up of 16 amino acids. With 4 bases removed from V and 5 bases from J, the gap between germline ends came to 18 bases. The CDR3 DNA sequence: TGTGCCAGCAGTTCCACCGGGACTCCCGGGAACAATGAGCAGTTCTTC. Protein sequence: CASSSTGTPGNNEQFF.